These 5 T cell receptor beta chains originate from one sample sequenced in a study of blood T cells in healthy people across ages. With a J-beta primer mix and a sample-barcoded 5' primer, a second PCR ran roughly 6 to 11 cycles. TCRdb used MiXCR to reprocess the 5' RACE reads, holding one entry per CDR3 protein. The repertoire holds around 580,000 distinct CDR3 sequences, with under 55% as singletons. The specimen sequenced was blood. The receptors were sampled from an elderly man in good health.

The rearrangement links TRBV24-1 to TRBJ2-5; 9 bases agree with TRBD1. CDR1 and CDR2 from the germline V gene are KGHDR and SFDVKD. The CDR3 runs 14 residues. V shed 7 bases, J shed 6 bases, and the junction held 8 bases outside the gene matches. The CDR3 sequence is CATSFGQGRQTQYF. In DNA form, the CDR3 reads TGTGCCACCAGCTTCGGACAGGGGAGGCAGACCCAGTACTTC.

This clonotype was detected a few times. This rearrangement joins TRBV28 to TRBJ2-5, with D uncertain. The end of the DNA is better explained by TRBJ2-7, so the J call may be wrong. Germline lookup yields CDR1 MDHEN and CDR2 SYDVKM. This CDR3 region has 12 residues. For the CDR3, the DNA is TGTGCCAGCAGCCGGCCGGGCCACGAGCAGTACTTC. This sequence encodes CASSRPGHEQYF.

As concerns this clonotype: The junction differs from germline at one of its ends, possibly a read error. The V and J genes are TRBV7-2 and TRBJ2-3; no reliable D call. Germline assignment: CDR1 SGHTA and CDR2 FQGNSA. The length of the CDR3 is 14 residues. CDR3 protein: CASSPNGGTDTQYF. Here the CDR3 DNA reads TGCGCCAGCAGCCCAAACGGAGGCACAGATACGCAGTATTTT.

The chain employs TRBV20-1 and TRBJ2-7, with 11 positions matching TRBD2. This CDR3 is built from 16 residues. CDR1 is DFQATT, CDR2 SNEGSKA, per germline (reference sequence). V trimming: 3 bases; J trimming: 0 bases; junction bases outside the gene matches: 7. This CDR3 reads CSASGTSGVRSYEQYF. CDR3 nucleotides: TGCAGTGCTAGCGGGACTAGCGGTGTCCGCTCCTACGAGCAGTACTTC.

The chain employs TRBV20-1 and TRBJ2-1, with a weak D call TRBD1 (6 bases). Germline V gene data show CDR1 as DFQATT and CDR2 as SNEGSKA (reference sequence). V gave up 2 bases and J gave up 15 bases, with 20 bases separating them. The CDR3 runs 13 residues. CDR3 coding DNA: TGCAGTGCTAGACACGGGGACATTCCTACGGGGTTCTTC. Its translation: CSARHGDIPTGFF.